The next 28 T cell receptor beta chains were all read from a single sample in a study of T-cell reconstitution after alpha-beta-depleted transplantation in children. As it was prepared, the TCRbeta library received unique molecular identifiers. TCRdb re-called the PCR reads with MiXCR, one entry per CDR3 protein. The table records some 840,000 distinct CDR3 sequences, 15% to 20% of them present only once. Sequenced material: PBMCs, mostly from graft donor cells, taken 360 days after TCRalphabeta/CD19-depleted stem cell transplant. The receptors here all came from a male patient between 5 and 17 years old who had a stem cell transplant for acute lymphoblastic leukemia, so the T cells may come from the graft donor.

This clonotype was seen only a few times. This chain joins TRBV20-1 and TRBJ2-7; perhaps TRBD2 as D (5 bases). The CDR3 runs 14 residues. V lost 5 bases and J lost 7, with 21 bases in between. Germline CDR1 is DFQATT and CDR2 is SNEGSKA (reference sequence). CDR3 nucleotide sequence: TGCAGTGCTGGGCGGGCCCAGACGGAATTGGAGCAGTACTTC. Translation gives CSAGRAQTELEQYF.

This clonotype showed up just a few times. This chain connects TRBV9 to TRBJ2-3; D gene unclear. The ends were cut back, 1 base at V and 4 bases at J, with 19 bases in the middle. This CDR3 spans 17 amino acids. CDR1 is SGDLS, CDR2 YYNGEE, per germline. In DNA, the CDR3 is TGTGCCAGCAGCGTAAAGAAAGAGGTTGAGTTTTCAGATACGCAGTATTTT. Translation gives CASSVKKEVEFSDTQYF. The full variable domain, rest sourced from reference TRBV9 and TRBJ2-3, is DSGVTQTPKHLITATGQRVTLRCSPRSGDLSVYWYQQSLDQGLQFLIQYYNGEERAKGNILERFSAQQFPDLHSELNLSSLELGDSALYFCASSVKKEVEFSDTQYFGPGTRLTVL.

The V and J genes are TRBV4-1 and TRBJ1-5; perhaps TRBD1 as D (5 bases). CDR1 and CDR2 from the germline V gene are MGHRA and YSYEKL. V was clipped by 4 bases and J by 4 bases, with 20 bases between them. CDR3 length: 17 amino acids. As DNA, the CDR3 is TGCGCCAGCAGCCCCCTGGCCGGGGACTACTTTAATCAGCCCCAGCATTTT. Translation: CASSPLAGDYFNQPQHF.

The rearrangement links TRBV28 to TRBJ1-5; no reliable D call. Germline V gene data show CDR1 as MDHEN and CDR2 as SYDVKM. The CDR3 runs 14 residues. V was clipped by 2 bases and J by 6 bases, with 11 bases between them. The DNA for the CDR3 is TGTGCCAGCAGTTTAACTGGGCCGAGTCAGCCCCAGCATTTT. It codes for CASSLTGPSQPQHF.

This clonotype was counted a few times. The chain is built from TRBV12-3 or TRBV12-4 and TRBJ2-7, with 7 nucleotides matching TRBD2. V lost 1 base, J lost 6 bases, and 6 bases stayed unmatched. The CDR3 has 14 amino acids. The CDR3 protein is CASSLVAGDTEQYF. As DNA, the CDR3 is TGTGCCAGCAGTTTAGTGGCGGGAGACACCGAGCAGTACTTC.

This clonotype was detected a few times. The V and J genes are TRBV5-1 and TRBJ2-2, with 8 nucleotides matching TRBD2. The germline V gene has CDR1 SGHRS and CDR2 YFSETQ. The CDR3 totals 16 residues. J lost 4 bases, V lost 4 bases, and 9 bases had no gene match. DNA for the CDR3: TGCGCCAGCAGCCCTAACACGGGAGGGGTCACCGGGGAGCTGTTTTTT. Translation: CASSPNTGGVTGELFF.

This clonotype occurred a few times. The chain employs TRBV4-1 and TRBJ1-5, with D unresolved. Trimming cost V 1 base and J 2 bases, with 12 bases left between them. Germline CDR1 is MGHRA and CDR2 is YSYEKL. This CDR3 is 16 amino acids long. The DNA of the CDR3 is TGCGCCAGCAGCCAAGGGTTGACTGGACGCAATCAGCCCCAGCATTTT. Its translation is CASSQGLTGRNQPQHF.

CDR3 amino acids: CASSFPSLDEQFF. For the CDR3, the DNA is TGTGCCAGCAGTTTCCCCAGCCTGGATGAGCAGTTCTTC. J is TRBJ2-1 and V is TRBV6-2 or TRBV6-3; no definite D call. Trimming removed 4 bases at V and 8 bases at J, with 12 bases between. The CDR3 covers 13 residues. Germline CDR1 MNHEY, CDR2 SVGEGT.

The V call is TRBV9, the J call TRBJ2-1; 11 bases match TRBD2. The germline V gene encodes CDR1 SGDLS and CDR2 YYNGEE. Germline trimming cut 4 bases from V and 3 bases from J; bases unmatched to any gene: 9. The CDR3 is 17 amino acids. DNA for the CDR3: TGTGCCAGCAGCCCTAGCGGGAGGCCCCCTTTCTACAATGAGCAGTTCTTC. It yields the protein CASSPSGRPPFYNEQFF.

This clonotype has only a few counts. The chain uses TRBV30 and TRBJ2-1, with TRBD2 matching over 9 bases. Germline CDR1 is GTSNPN and CDR2 is SVGIG (reference sequence). The CDR3 consists of 14 residues. Unmatched junction bases numbered 11, after V lost 5 bases and J lost 9 bases. The CDR3 here is CAWDRGGRAPEQFF. The CDR3 DNA is TGTGCCTGGGATAGAGGCGGGAGGGCCCCTGAGCAGTTCTTC. The full variable domain, completed using reference TRBV30 and TRBJ2-1, is SQTIHQWPATLVQPVGSPLSLECTVEGTSNPNLYWYRQAAGRGLQLLFYSVGIGQISSEVPQNLSASRPQDRQFILSSKKLLLSDSGFYLCAWDRGGRAPEQFFGPGTRLTVL.

The chain has TRBV5-1 and TRBJ2-4; a weak D match, TRBD2 (5 bases). V was clipped by 4 bases and J by 1 base, with 21 bases between them. Per germline, CDR1 SGHRS and CDR2 YFSETQ. The CDR3 runs 18 residues. The CDR3 bases are TGCGCCAGCAGCCGACGTCTTCTAGAGAGGAGGGCCAAAAACATTCAGTACTTC. Amino acids: CASSRRLLERRAKNIQYF.

The chain couples TRBV10-3 to TRBJ2-1; 10 positions match TRBD2. Germline V gene sequence: CDR1 ENHRY, CDR2 SYGVKD. Trimming at V came to 5 bases and at J to 6 bases, leaving 4 bases not matched to a gene. The CDR3 spans 14 residues. CDR3 DNA: TGTGCCATCAGTTCACTAGCGGGAAGCAATGAGCAGTTCTTC. Its protein is CAISSLAGSNEQFF.

This clonotype appeared many times. The chain uses TRBV5-1 and TRBJ2-1, with 10 bases identical to TRBD2. This CDR3 has 16 amino acids. Germline lookup yields CDR1 SGHRS and CDR2 YFSETQ. V shed 0 bases, J shed 4 bases, and the junction held 4 bases outside the gene matches. The CDR3 coding sequence is TGCGCCAGCAGCTTGGAGCTAGCGGGAGTATACAATGAGCAGTTCTTC. It codes for CASSLELAGVYNEQFF.

The chain carries TRBV27 and TRBJ2-1; unclear D gene. This CDR3 has 14 amino acids. Germline CDR1 reads MNHEY; CDR2 reads SMNVEV (reference sequence). Trimming left V 8 bases short and J 0 bases short, with 11 bases between. The CDR3: CASGRAYSYNEQFF. DNA for the CDR3: TGTGCCAGCGGTCGGGCTTACTCCTACAATGAGCAGTTCTTC.

The chain couples TRBV5-6 to TRBJ1-5, with D possibly TRBD1 on 6 matching bases. Per germline, CDR1 SGHDT and CDR2 YYEEEE. The CDR3 covers 14 residues. V lost 0 bases, J lost 6 bases, and 10 bases lay in between. In DNA form, the CDR3 reads TGTGCCAGCAGCTTGGGGGGGGCGGGTCAGCCCCAGCATTTT. Translated: CASSLGGAGQPQHF.

This clonotype appeared a few times. The CDR3 spells CASSLPGSGRRDTQYF. CDR3 nucleotides: TGTGCCAGCAGCTTGCCCGGCAGCGGGAGGAGAGATACGCAGTATTTT. V usage is TRBV11-2 and J usage is TRBJ2-3, with 9 positions matching TRBD2. Germline values: CDR1 SGHAT, CDR2 FQNNGV. The CDR3 has 16 amino acids. The junction had 9 bases not matched to a gene; V was cut back by 3 bases and J by 5 bases. Full variable domain (missing parts from reference TRBV11-2 and TRBJ2-3): EAGVAQSPRYKIIEKRQSVAFWCNPISGHATLYWYQQILGQGPKLLIQFQNNGVVDDSQLPKDRFSAERLKGVDSTLKIQPAKLEDSAVYLCASSLPGSGRRDTQYFGPGTRLTVL.

V usage is TRBV7-2 and J usage is TRBJ2-1; 14 bases fit TRBD2. The CDR3 contains 18 residues. V shed 0 bases and J 3 bases; nucleotides not matched to a gene: 4. Germline lookup yields CDR1 SGHTA and CDR2 FQGNSA. CDR3 amino acids: CASSLARLAGGRYNEQFF. The DNA for the CDR3 is TGTGCCAGCAGCTTAGCACGACTAGCGGGAGGGCGCTACAATGAGCAGTTCTTC. The full variable domain, with the rest looked up from reference TRBV7-2 and TRBJ2-1, is GAGVSQSPSNKVTEKGKDVELRCDPISGHTALYWYRQSLGQGLEFLIYFQGNSAPDKSGLPSDRFSAERTGGSVSTLTIQRTQQEDSAVYLCASSLARLAGGRYNEQFFGPGTRLTVL.

The chain combines TRBV5-1 with TRBJ1-1; unclear D gene. CDR1 is SGHRS and CDR2 is YFSETQ in the germline V gene. The CDR3 is 13 amino acids. The V end lost 3 bases, the J end lost 4 bases, and 10 bases lay between the germline ends. CDR3 coding DNA: TGCGCCAGCAGCTCGGGAAGTAGCACTGAAGCTTTCTTT. This sequence encodes CASSSGSSTEAFF.

This chain uses TRBV5-1 with TRBJ2-3; the D call may be TRBD1 or TRBD2 (5 bases each). Germline V gives CDR1 SGHRS, CDR2 YFSETQ. This CDR3 spans 15 amino acids. V was clipped by 0 bases and J by 6 bases, with 14 bases between them. For the CDR3, the DNA is TGCGCCAGCAGCTTGGAGGGACCGTTCACTGATACGCAGTATTTT. Encoded protein: CASSLEGPFTDTQYF.

This chain uses TRBV29-1 with TRBJ2-7; tentatively, D is TRBD1 (7 bases). V was trimmed by 6 bases and J by 5 bases, leaving 20 bases between them. Germline V gives CDR1 SQVTM, CDR2 ANQGSEA. There are 14 residues in the CDR3. The CDR3 sequence: CSVPGGRLTHEQYF. The CDR3 DNA is TGCAGCGTGCCAGGGGGGCGCCTGACCCACGAGCAGTACTTC.

This clonotype occurred a few times. The CDR3 loop is CASSKRQNWLPGEKLFF. The DNA of the CDR3 is TGTGCCAGCAGCAAACGACAGAATTGGCTGCCGGGGGAAAAACTGTTTTTT. The chain joins TRBV13 to TRBJ1-4; possibly TRBD1 for D (5 bases). Trimming removed 5 bases at V and 8 bases at J, with 24 bases between. Germline CDR1 and CDR2: PRHDT and FYEKMQ (reference sequence). This CDR3 region has 17 residues. Using reference TRBV13 and TRBJ1-4 for the parts outside the CDR3, the full variable domain is AAGVIQSPRHLIKEKRETATLKCYPIPRHDTVYWYQQGPGQDPQFLISFYEKMQSDKGSIPDRFSAQQFSDYHSELNMSSLELGDSALYFCASSKRQNWLPGEKLFFGSGTQLSVL.

The gene calls are TRBV24-1 and TRBJ2-3, with 8 bases lining up with TRBD2. Per germline, CDR1 KGHDR and CDR2 SFDVKD. The CDR3 covers 16 residues. Losses at the gene ends were 8 bases for V and 4 bases for J; bases not matched to a gene: 13. In DNA form, the CDR3 reads TGTGCCACCAACCTCTTCGGGAGGGGGGGACCAGATACGCAGTATTTT. This codes for CATNLFGRGGPDTQYF.

The rearrangement uses TRBV12-3 or TRBV12-4 and TRBJ2-5, with TRBD2 matching 7 bases. Germline trimming cut 3 bases from V and 5 bases from J; bases unmatched to any gene: 12. The CDR3 consists of 16 residues. DNA of the CDR3: TGTGCCAGCAGTTTCTTGGCGGGAGTAAATGGGGAGACCCAGTACTTC. This translates into CASSFLAGVNGETQYF.

The chain joins TRBV2 to TRBJ2-7; D perhaps matches TRBD2 (7 bases). CDR1 and CDR2 from the germline V gene are SNHLY and FYNNEI. V was pared by 8 bases and J by 2 bases, with 19 bases between. The CDR3 runs to 15 residues. CDR3 sequence: CASSGGGRSPYEQYF. The DNA for the CDR3 is TGTGCCAGCTCGGGGGGCGGAAGATCCCCCTACGAGCAGTACTTC.

This clonotype was detected ten times or more. The gene calls are TRBV12-3 or TRBV12-4 and TRBJ2-5; D is undetermined. This CDR3 region has 14 residues. The V and J ends lost 3 bases and 4 bases respectively, with 12 bases between them. The CDR3 DNA reads as TGTGCCAGCAGTTTCGTAGGGATTCTAGAGACCCAGTACTTC. Translated, it gives CASSFVGILETQYF.

This clonotype has a handful of counts. This rearrangement joins TRBV29-1 to TRBJ2-7, with 11 bases lining up with TRBD1. The CDR3 is 14 residues long. V lost 3 bases, J lost 1 base, and 2 bases stayed unmatched. In germline, CDR1 is SQVTM, CDR2 ANQGSEA. The chain's CDR3 is CSVEGDRGSYEQYF. CDR3 in DNA: TGCAGCGTTGAGGGGGACAGGGGGTCCTACGAGCAGTACTTC.

This clonotype was observed a few times. This chain links TRBV12-3 or TRBV12-4 with TRBJ1-2, with D unresolved. This CDR3 contains 12 residues. Trimming removed 5 bases at V and 5 bases at J, with 9 bases between. The CDR3 DNA is TGTGCCAGCAGTCCCTCGCCTTATGGCTACACCTTC. Its translation is CASSPSPYGYTF.

Regarding this clonotype: One end of the junction is discordant with germline, which a read error may explain. Here the CDR3 reads CAGSLDDEYEQYF. The CDR3 DNA is TGTGCCGGCAGCTTAGACGACGAGTACGAGCAGTACTTC. The J gene is TRBJ2-7, the V gene TRBV7-9; D remains ambiguous. The germline gives CDR1 SEHNR, CDR2 FQNEAQ (reference sequence). The length of the CDR3 is 13 residues.